These 10 T cell receptor beta chains were all obtained from the same sample, sequenced in a study of T-cell reconstitution after alpha-beta-depleted transplantation in children. TCRbeta library construction was performed incorporating unique molecular identifiers. TCRdb analysed the PCR reads with MiXCR anew, one entry per CDR3 protein. Altogether about 900,000 distinct CDR3 sequences are present, roughly 29% being singletons, with the ten largest covering roughly 30%. Sequenced here: PBMCs, mostly from graft donor cells, sampled 360 days after TCRalphabeta/CD19-depleted stem cell transplant. The receptor source for this set is a boy less than two years old who had a stem cell transplant for SCID, so the T cells may come from the graft donor.

The chain couples TRBV14 to TRBJ1-2; D perhaps matches TRBD1 (5 bases). The CDR3 extends over 16 amino acids. Germline values: CDR1 SGHDN, CDR2 FVKESK. The V end was cut by 1 base, the J end by 4 bases, with 16 bases between. CDR3: CASSQGLGGPGYGYTF. The CDR3 DNA follows: TGTGCCAGCAGCCAAGGATTGGGGGGTCCCGGCTATGGCTACACCTTC.

This clonotype has just a few counts. The chain combines TRBV27 with TRBJ2-2; 9 nucleotides match TRBD2. V dropped 2 bases and J dropped 5; count of bases not matched to a gene: 12. CDR3 length: 18 residues. CDR1 MNHEY and CDR2 SMNVEV come from the germline V gene (reference sequence). The CDR3 sequence is CASSLPTLAGPLTGELFF. For the CDR3, the DNA is TGTGCCAGCAGTTTACCCACACTAGCGGGTCCCCTTACCGGGGAGCTGTTTTTT.

The rearrangement uses TRBV12-3 or TRBV12-4 and TRBJ1-1, with D possibly matching TRBD1 (5 bases). V was clipped by 6 bases and J by 3 bases, with 14 bases between them. The CDR3 loop spans 14 amino acids. Written as DNA, the CDR3 is TGTGCCAGCAGCAGGGTTTCCCCCGACACTGAAGCTTTCTTT. Translation gives CASSRVSPDTEAFF.

The chain employs TRBV7-2 and TRBJ2-5; D may be TRBD2 (6 bases). The V end lost 5 bases, the J end lost 0 bases, and 16 bases lay between the germline ends. The length of the CDR3 is 16 residues. The germline CDR1 and CDR2 sequences are SGHTA and FQGNSA. DNA of the CDR3: TGTGCCAGCAGCCGTGTTCCACTAGCAGACCAAGAGACCCAGTACTTC. Its protein product is CASSRVPLADQETQYF.

This chain joins TRBV19 and TRBJ1-5, with TRBD1 matching over 12 bases. CDR3 length: 18 residues. V trimming: 7 bases; J trimming: 2 bases; junction bases outside the gene matches: 12. Germline assignment: CDR1 LNHDA and CDR2 SQIVND (reference sequence). The CDR3 sequence is CASTKGDRGRWGNQPQHF. The CDR3 DNA reads as TGTGCCAGTACCAAAGGGGACAGGGGGCGGTGGGGCAATCAGCCCCAGCATTTT.

The V gene is TRBV25-1, the J gene TRBJ2-3; D gene ambiguous. Germline CDR1 MGHDK, CDR2 SYGVNS. The CDR3 covers 13 residues. V was pared by 3 bases and J by 4 bases, with 8 bases between. CDR3 in amino acids: CASSDLWADTQYF. The CDR3 DNA follows: TGTGCCAGCAGTGACCTCTGGGCAGATACGCAGTATTTT.

The chain couples TRBV6-5 to TRBJ2-1, with D unresolved. V was trimmed by 0 bases and J by 4 bases, leaving 10 bases between them. Germline CDR1 and CDR2: MNHEY and SVGAGI. This CDR3 has 15 amino acids. CDR3 amino acids: CASSYSRSQYNEQFF. CDR3 nucleotides: TGTGCCAGCAGTTACTCACGAAGCCAGTACAATGAGCAGTTCTTC.

This clonotype was seen only a few times. This chain joins TRBV6-2 or TRBV6-3 and TRBJ2-1; D is uncertain. This CDR3 has 13 amino acids. From germline, CDR1 is MNHEY and CDR2 SVGEGT. V lost 1 base to trimming and J lost 2 bases, with 3 bases between them. Here the CDR3 reads CASSYWTYNEQFF. CDR3 coding DNA: TGTGCCAGCAGTTACTGGACCTACAATGAGCAGTTCTTC.

This clonotype was detected ten times or more. The rearrangement links TRBV5-1 to TRBJ2-5; the match to TRBD2 covers 10 bases. Germline-derived CDR1 and CDR2 are SGHRS and YFSETQ. This CDR3 comprises 15 residues. The V segment lost 5 bases and the J segment 1 base; nucleotides outside the gene matches: 5. CDR3 in DNA: TGCGCCAGCAGGGAGCGGGGGGGACTCCAAGAGACCCAGTACTTC. Amino acids: CASRERGGLQETQYF.

This clonotype was recorded many times. This chain joins TRBV12-3 or TRBV12-4 and TRBJ2-2; 9 bases are a match to TRBD1. The CDR3 has 15 amino acids. After removal of 5 bases from V and 5 bases from J, the junction contained 6 bases not matched to a gene. CDR3 loop: CASSPRTGETGELFF. Written as DNA, the CDR3 is TGTGCCAGCAGTCCTCGGACAGGGGAAACCGGGGAGCTGTTTTTT.